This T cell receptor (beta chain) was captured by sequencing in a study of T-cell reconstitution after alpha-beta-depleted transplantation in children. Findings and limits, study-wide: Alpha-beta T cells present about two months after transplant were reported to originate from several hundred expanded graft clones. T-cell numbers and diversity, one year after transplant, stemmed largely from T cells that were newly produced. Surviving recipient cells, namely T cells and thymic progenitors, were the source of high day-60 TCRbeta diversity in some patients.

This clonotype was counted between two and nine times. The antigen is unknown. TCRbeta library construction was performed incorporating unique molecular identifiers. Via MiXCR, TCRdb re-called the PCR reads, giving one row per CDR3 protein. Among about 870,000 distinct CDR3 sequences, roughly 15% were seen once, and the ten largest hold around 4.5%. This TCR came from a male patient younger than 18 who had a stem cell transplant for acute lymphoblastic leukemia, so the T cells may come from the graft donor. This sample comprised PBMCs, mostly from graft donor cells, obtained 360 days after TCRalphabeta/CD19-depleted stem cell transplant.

The CDR3 here is CSAQGQRYYGYTF. The CDR3 DNA follows: TGCAGTGCTCAGGGACAGCGGTACTATGGCTACACCTTC. The chain uses TRBV20-1 and TRBJ1-2; 7 bases line up with TRBD1. Germline V gene sequence: CDR1 DFQATT, CDR2 SNEGSKA (reference sequence). This CDR3 is built from 13 residues. V was clipped by 5 bases and J by 3 bases; unmatched bases: 6.